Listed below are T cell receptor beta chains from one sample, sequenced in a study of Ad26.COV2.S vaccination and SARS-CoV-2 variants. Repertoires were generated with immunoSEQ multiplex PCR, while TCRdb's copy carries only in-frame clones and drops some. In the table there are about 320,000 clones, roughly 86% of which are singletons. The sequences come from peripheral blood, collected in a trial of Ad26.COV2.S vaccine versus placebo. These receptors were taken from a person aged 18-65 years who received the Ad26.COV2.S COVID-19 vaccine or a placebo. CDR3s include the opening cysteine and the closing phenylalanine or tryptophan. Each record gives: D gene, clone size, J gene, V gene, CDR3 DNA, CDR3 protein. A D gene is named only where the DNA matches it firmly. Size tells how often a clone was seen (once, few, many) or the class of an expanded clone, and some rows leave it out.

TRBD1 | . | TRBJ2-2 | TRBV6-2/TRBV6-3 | TGTGCCAGCTGCCGGACAGGGGGCAACACCGGGGAGCTGTTTTTT | CASCRTGGNTGELFF
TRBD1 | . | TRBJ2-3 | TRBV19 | TGTGCCAGTAGTACCCGACAGGGGACAAGCACAGATACGCAGTATTTT | CASSTRQGTSTDTQYF
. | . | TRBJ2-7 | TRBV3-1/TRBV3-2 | TGTGCCAGCAGCCAAAACCCCCTCTCCTACGAGCAGTACTTC | CASSQNPLSYEQYF
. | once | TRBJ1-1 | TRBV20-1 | TGCAGTGCTAGTTCGTCAGGGGCAAGGAACACTGAAGCTTTCTTT | CSASSSGARNTEAFF
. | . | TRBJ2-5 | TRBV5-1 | TGCGCCAGCAGCGCGGTAGTCGTTGGGGGGACCCAGTACTTC | CASSAVVVGGTQYF
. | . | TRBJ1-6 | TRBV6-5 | TGTGCCTTCCGACGGGACTATAATTCACCCCTCCACTTT | CAFRRDYNSPLHF
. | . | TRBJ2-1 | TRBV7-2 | TGTGCCAGCAGCTTAGGGGCAGGGGTTTACAATGAGCAGTTCTTC | CASSLGAGVYNEQFF
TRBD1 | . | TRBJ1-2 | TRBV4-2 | TGTGCCAGCAGCCAAGAGACGGACAGGGGAGTGGGCAGGCGAGGCTACACCTTC | CASSQETDRGVGRRGYTF
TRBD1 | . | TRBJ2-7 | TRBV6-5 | TGTGCCAGCAGTCCGGGGACAGGGGGCTCCTACGAGCAGTACTTC | CASSPGTGGSYEQYF
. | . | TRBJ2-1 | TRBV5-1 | TGCGCCAGCAGCCCCGACGCCCGCTACAATGAGCAGTTCTTC | CASSPDARYNEQFF
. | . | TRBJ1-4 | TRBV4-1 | TGCGCCAGCAGCCATCGGGGCGAGAATGAAAAACTGTTTTTT | CASSHRGENEKLFF
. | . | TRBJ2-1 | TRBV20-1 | TGCAGTGCTCCCGGGATCTATGAGCAGTTCTTC | CSAPGIYEQFF
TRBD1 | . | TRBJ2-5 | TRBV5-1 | TGCGCCAGCAGCTTTGAGACAGGGGTAGGGGAGACCCAGTACTTC | CASSFETGVGETQYF
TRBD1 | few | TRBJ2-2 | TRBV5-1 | TGCGCCAGCAGCTCCATTCCCGACAGGGGGTCCGGGGAGCTGTTTTTT | CASSSIPDRGSGELFF
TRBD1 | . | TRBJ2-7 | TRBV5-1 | TGCGCCAGCAGCCCCGGGGGACAGGGGTTCTACGAGCAGTACTTC | CASSPGGQGFYEQYF
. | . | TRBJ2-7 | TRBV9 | TGTGCCAGCAGCGTAGGAGGGGCGAGGTCCTACGAGCAGTACTTC | CASSVGGARSYEQYF
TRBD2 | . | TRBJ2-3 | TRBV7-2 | TGTGCCAGCAGCGCCCGACTAGCGGGGGTAACAGATACGCAGTATTTT | CASSARLAGVTDTQYF
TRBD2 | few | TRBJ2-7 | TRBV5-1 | TGCGCCAGCAGTTGGGAGGGCCCCAACGAGCAGTACTTC | CASSWEGPNEQYF
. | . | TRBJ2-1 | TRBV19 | TGTGCCAGTAGTATTGGGTGGGGCGGCTACAATGAGCAGTTCTTC | CASSIGWGGYNEQFF
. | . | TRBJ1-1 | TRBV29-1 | TGCAGCGTTTCCGGGACTCTGAACACTGAAGCTTTCTTT | CSVSGTLNTEAFF
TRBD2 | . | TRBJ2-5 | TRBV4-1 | TGCGCCAGCAGCGCCAGGACTAGCGGGGGGGCGGGAGTGGAGACCCAGTACTTC | CASSARTSGGAGVETQYF
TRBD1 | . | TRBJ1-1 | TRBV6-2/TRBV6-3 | TGTGCCAGCAGTTACTCCCGAACCGGGACAGGGAACACTGAAGCTTTCTTT | CASSYSRTGTGNTEAFF
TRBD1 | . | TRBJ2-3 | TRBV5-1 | TGCGCCAGCAGCTTGGGGGACAGCTACGTTTGGGCGGAGAGCACAGATACGCAGTATTTT | CASSLGDSYVWAESTDTQYF
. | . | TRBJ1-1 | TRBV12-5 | TGTGCTAGTGGTTTTAATGAGGGGACGGAAGCTTTCTTT | CASGFNEGTEAFF
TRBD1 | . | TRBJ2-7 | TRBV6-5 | TGTGCCAGCAGCGTGGGACAGGGACTGCGGGAGCAGTACTTC | CASSVGQGLREQYF
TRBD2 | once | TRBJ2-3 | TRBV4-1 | TGCGCCAGCAGCCCGGGACTACAAGGGGCAGATACGCAGTATTTT | CASSPGLQGADTQYF
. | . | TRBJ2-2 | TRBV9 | TGTGCCAGCAGCACCGGGGGCACCGGGGAGCTGTTTTTT | CASSTGGTGELFF
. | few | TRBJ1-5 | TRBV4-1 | TGCGCCAGCAGCCAAGAAGATGGGCTAGGTCAGCCCCAGCATTTT | CASSQEDGLGQPQHF
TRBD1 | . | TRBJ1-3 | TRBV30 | TGTGCCTGGAGTGGAGACAGGGGACAAAACACCATATATTTT | CAWSGDRGQNTIYF
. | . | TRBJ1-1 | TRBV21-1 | TGTGCCAGCACCCCCCGGGGACAGAGTACTGAAGCTTTCTTT | CASTPRGQSTEAFF
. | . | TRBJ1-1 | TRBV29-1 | TGCAGCGTTGATTGGTGGGGGGGCACTGAAGCTTTCTTT | CSVDWWGGTEAFF
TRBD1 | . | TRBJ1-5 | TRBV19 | TGTGCCAGTAGTCCACAGGGGTCCCGCAATCAGCCCCAGCATTTT | CASSPQGSRNQPQHF
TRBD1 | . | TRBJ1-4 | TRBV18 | TGTGCCAGCTCACCGAAGACCGGGACAGCTAATGAAAAACTGTTTTTT | CASSPKTGTANEKLFF
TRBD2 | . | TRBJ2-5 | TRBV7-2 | TGTGCCAGCAGGGCTAGCGGGGGGGTGGAGACCCAGTACTTC | CASRASGGVETQYF
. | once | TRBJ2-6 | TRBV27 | TGTGCCAGCAGTCCGACACCTTCTGGGGCCAACGTCCTGACTTTC | CASSPTPSGANVLTF
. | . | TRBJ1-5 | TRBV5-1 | TGCGCCAGCAGTCCTCCTAATCAGCCCCAGCATTTT | CASSPPNQPQHF
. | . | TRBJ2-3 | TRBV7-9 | TGTGCCAGCAGCTTAGCCAGGGTAGATTTGGATACGCAGTATTTT | CASSLARVDLDTQYF
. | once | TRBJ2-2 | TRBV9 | TGTGCCAGCAGCCCTCCGCCCCCTGCCGGGGAGCTGTTTTTT | CASSPPPPAGELFF
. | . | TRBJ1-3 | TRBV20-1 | TGCAGTGCTAGTTTTGGGGGGCACTCTGGAAACACCATATATTTT | CSASFGGHSGNTIYF
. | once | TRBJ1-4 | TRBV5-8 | TGTGCCAGCAGCCCCGGGTTTATTAATGAAAAACTGTTTTTT | CASSPGFINEKLFF
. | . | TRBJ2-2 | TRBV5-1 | TGCGCCAGCAGCGCCGCTATTGCGAACACCGGGGAGCTGTTTTTT | CASSAAIANTGELFF
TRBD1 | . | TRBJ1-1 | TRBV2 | TGTGCCAGCAGCGTCACAGGGGCGGAGGCTTTCTTT | CASSVTGAEAFF
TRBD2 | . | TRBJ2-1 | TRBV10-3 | TGTGCCATCAGTGAGTCATCGGGGGGGCCATACAATGAGCAGTTCTTC | CAISESSGGPYNEQFF
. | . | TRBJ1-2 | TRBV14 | TGTGCCAGCAGCCAAGGCCTCGACTATGGCTACACCTTC | CASSQGLDYGYTF
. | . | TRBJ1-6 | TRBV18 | TGTGCCAGCTCACTAAGCCCGGGGACGGGAGGATCACCCCTCCACTTT | CASSLSPGTGGSPLHF